This T cell receptor (beta chain) is from a study of T cell repertoires in cytomegalovirus infection. At the level of the study: Public TCR beta signatures were indicative of both CMV infection and a matching HLA type. Findings and caveats of the study: Carriage of CMV together with the relevant HLA was identifiable through cumulative public TCR beta family frequency.

V shed 10 bases and J shed 3 bases, with 16 bases lying between them. CDR1 is LGHNA, CDR2 YNFKEQ, per germline. This CDR3 is 13 amino acids long. A word on this clonotype: Its target is unknown.

TCRdb independently ran MiXCR on the reads; one entry per CDR3 protein. The data show roughly 180,000 distinct CDR3 sequences, approximately 21% seen once. The sequencing used CD8+ T cells from cultured PBMCs, collected from culture after CMV antigen stimulation. The V and J genes are TRBV4-2 and TRBJ2-7; D perhaps matches TRBD1 (6 bases). The receptor was isolated from a human donor in good health (CMV status not recorded). Some clones in this sample may be carry-over from other donors' samples. Written as DNA, the CDR3 is TGTGCCACCGAAAATACGGACAGCTACGAGCAGTACTTC. It yields the protein CATENTDSYEQYF.